This T cell receptor (beta chain) was identified during a study of OX40 agonist ivuxolimab in advanced cancers. V lost 2 bases, J lost 1 base, and 9 bases lay in between. This CDR3 spans 15 amino acids. Germline CDR1 is SGHTA and CDR2 is FQGTGA. Sequencing was performed with immunoSEQ multiplex PCR; in TCRdb, only in-frame clones are kept and a portion is missing. The sample contains tens of thousands of clones, around 85% of which appear only once. This clone appeared once. Its antigen is not identified. Whole-study results and caveats: At doses 0.1 to 3.0 mg/kg, CD4+ and CD8+ clones expanded. Expanded peripheral T cell antigen specificity was not determined.

The receptor comes from an adult with an advanced solid tumor such as melanoma, head and neck, liver or kidney cancer. The genes are TRBV7-3 and TRBJ1-5; D gene ambiguous. The sequencing here drew on CD4+ or CD8+ T cells sorted from blood, taken in a trial of the OX40 agonist ivuxolimab. CDR3 loop: CASSLDSSSNQPQHF. CDR3 DNA sequence: TGTGCCAGCAGCTTAGATAGTAGCAGCAATCAGCCCCAGCATTTT. The full variable domain, with the rest looked up from reference TRBV7-3 and TRBJ1-5, is GAGVSQTPSNKVTEKGKYVELRCDPISGHTALYWYRQSLGQGPEFLIYFQGTGAADDSGLPNDRFFAVRPEGSVSTLKIQRTERGDSAVYLCASSLDSSSNQPQHFGDGTRLSIL.